The 16 T cell receptor beta chains in this list originate from one sample, sequenced in a study of B cell selection in AIRE deficiency. Conventional CD4 T cells were sorted as CD4+CD127+ cells. Only in-frame clones appear in the TCRdb table, and some are missing; sequencing was by immunoSEQ multiplex PCR. Among some 25,000 clones listed, around 97% were seen once. Material: CD4+CD127+ conventional T cells sorted from PBMCs. These receptors all come from a human donor in good health.

V usage is TRBV7-9 and J usage is TRBJ2-7, with 10 bases identical to TRBD2. The CDR3 runs to 15 residues. The junction had 9 bases not matched to a gene; V was cut back by 5 bases and J by 5 bases. Germline values: CDR1 SEHNR, CDR2 FQNEAQ (reference sequence). The CDR3 nucleotides are TGTGCCAGCAGCCGGTCCCTAGCGGGAGCCCACGAGCAGTACTTC. This encodes CASSRSLAGAHEQYF.

The V and J genes are TRBV29-1 and TRBJ2-7; unclear D gene. V lost 8 bases to trimming and J lost 6 bases, with 11 bases between them. CDR1 and CDR2 (germline): SQVTM, ANQGSEA. The CDR3 is 10 residues long. Here the CDR3 reads CSRLTTEQYF. CDR3 nucleotides: TGCAGCCGATTAACTACCGAGCAGTACTTC.

The chain carries TRBV5-1 and TRBJ2-7, with TRBD2 matching 12 bases. V lost 0 bases to trimming and J lost 2 bases; unmatched junction nucleotides: 6. The CDR3 length is 17 residues. The germline V gene encodes CDR1 SGHRS and CDR2 YFSETQ. The CDR3 loop is CASSLGTSGIFPYEQYF. DNA of the CDR3: TGCGCCAGCAGCTTGGGGACTAGCGGGATATTCCCCTACGAGCAGTACTTC.

CDR3 residues: CSVEDLGAYTTDTQYF. DNA of the CDR3: TGCAGCGTTGAAGATCTTGGGGCCTACACCACAGATACGCAGTATTTT. The V call is TRBV29-1, the J call TRBJ2-3; possible D gene TRBD1, 5 bases. Germline V gene data show CDR1 as SQVTM and CDR2 as ANQGSEA. V was clipped by 0 bases and J by 2 bases, with 15 bases between them. The CDR3 runs to 16 residues.

J is TRBJ2-7 and V is TRBV10-3; the D is unclear. Germline loops: CDR1 ENHRY, CDR2 SYGVKD. The ends were cut back, 4 bases at V and 1 base at J, with 5 bases in the middle. This CDR3 spans 12 amino acids. CDR3 DNA sequence: TGTGCCATCAGTGCACCGTCCTACGAGCAGTACTTC. Protein sequence: CAISAPSYEQYF.

V usage is TRBV28 and J usage is TRBJ1-2; 12 bases are a match to TRBD1. Germline V gene lookup returns CDR1 MDHEN and CDR2 SYDVKM. This CDR3 has 13 residues. V dropped 10 bases and J dropped 8; count of bases not matched to a gene: 8. As DNA, the CDR3 is TGTGCCACTCCGGGACAGGGGGCGCTCGGCTACACCTTC. It specifies CATPGQGALGYTF.

J is TRBJ2-7 and V is TRBV6-1; no clear D gene. CDR1 and CDR2 from the germline V gene are MNHNS and SASEGT. The V gene lost 5 bases and the J gene lost 0 bases, with 5 bases spanning the gap. This CDR3 spans 12 amino acids. DNA for the CDR3: TGTGCCAGCAGTCGGTTCTCCTACGAGCAGTACTTC. Its protein product is CASSRFSYEQYF.

The chain carries TRBV28 and TRBJ1-4, with TRBD1 matching 8 bases. The CDR3 is 14 amino acids. The V segment lost 6 bases and the J segment 5 bases; nucleotides outside the gene matches: 5. Germline V gene data show CDR1 as MDHEN and CDR2 as SYDVKM. This chain's CDR3 is CASSQGQANEKLFF. CDR3 DNA sequence: TGTGCCAGCAGCCAGGGACAGGCCAATGAAAAACTGTTTTTT.

This rearrangement joins TRBV6-5 to TRBJ1-5; D may be TRBD1 (6 bases). Germline CDR1 reads MNHEY; CDR2 reads SVGAGI. The V end was cut by 0 bases, the J end by 4 bases, with 10 bases between. The CDR3 has 15 residues. CDR3 coding DNA: TGTGCCAGCAGTTACTCTGGGGGCGCGAATCAGCCCCAGCATTTT. Translation gives CASSYSGGANQPQHF.

The chain joins TRBV7-3 to TRBJ1-6, with D perhaps matching TRBD1 (5 bases). The CDR3 extends over 14 amino acids. Germline-derived CDR1 and CDR2 are SGHTA and FQGTGA. The V end was cut by 5 bases, the J end by 5 bases, with 10 bases between. Written as DNA, the CDR3 is TGTGCCAGCAGCCAGGGACGGAATAATTCACCCCTCCACTTT. Translated, it gives CASSQGRNNSPLHF.

This sequence joins TRBV7-9 and TRBJ2-3, with TRBD2 identical over 10 bases. V lost 5 bases, J lost 4 bases, and 6 bases stayed unmatched. This CDR3 is built from 15 residues. Germline V gene data show CDR1 as SEHNR and CDR2 as FQNEAQ (reference sequence). CDR3 DNA sequence: TGTGCCAGCAGCGTCACTAGCGGGACGGCAGATACGCAGTATTTT. This gives the protein CASSVTSGTADTQYF.

The chain combines TRBV9 with TRBJ2-3; TRBD2 matches 7 bases. The CDR3 is 18 amino acids. CDR1 is SGDLS and CDR2 is YYNGEE in the germline V gene. The ends lost 0 bases at V and 2 bases at J; junction bases unmatched: 12. The CDR3 reads CASSVATPASGHTDTQYF. CDR3 sequence (DNA): TGTGCCAGCAGCGTAGCTACCCCGGCTAGCGGCCACACAGATACGCAGTATTTT.

The chain combines TRBV7-2 with TRBJ1-1; 8 bases line up with TRBD1. After removal of 5 bases from V and 3 bases from J, the junction contained 5 bases not matched to a gene. This CDR3 has 14 residues. Germline V gives CDR1 SGHTA, CDR2 FQGNSA. The CDR3 DNA is TGTGCCAGCAGCCTACAGGGGGAGGACACTGAAGCTTTCTTT. This codes for CASSLQGEDTEAFF.

This rearrangement joins TRBV6-1 to TRBJ2-3, with D perhaps TRBD1 or TRBD2 (5 bases each). This CDR3 is 15 amino acids long. Between the trimmed V and J ends, which lost 8 bases and 3 bases, there was a span of 18 bases. CDR1 MNHNS and CDR2 SASEGT come from the germline V gene. The CDR3 nucleotides read TGTGCCAGCTCGCCAGTCGGGGCAGGAACAGATACGCAGTATTTT. Translating gives CASSPVGAGTDTQYF.

The CDR3 DNA sequence: TGTGCCAGCAGTGAAGGAACAGGGCGCCTCCACTTT. Translated: CASSEGTGRLHF. The chain has TRBV2 and TRBJ1-6; TRBD1 is a possible D gene (6 bases). Germline V gene data show CDR1 as SNHLY and CDR2 as FYNNEI. Trimming stripped 1 base from V and 15 bases from J, with 10 bases between. The CDR3 extends over 12 amino acids.

The rearrangement joins TRBV30 to TRBJ1-3, with 7 bases identical to TRBD1. CDR3 size: 12 residues. Germline lookup yields CDR1 GTSNPN and CDR2 SVGIG (reference sequence). V trimming: 6 bases; J trimming: 6 bases; junction bases outside the gene matches: 5. CDR3 sequence: CACYRGENTIYF. As DNA, the CDR3 is TGTGCCTGTTACAGGGGCGAAAACACCATATATTTT.